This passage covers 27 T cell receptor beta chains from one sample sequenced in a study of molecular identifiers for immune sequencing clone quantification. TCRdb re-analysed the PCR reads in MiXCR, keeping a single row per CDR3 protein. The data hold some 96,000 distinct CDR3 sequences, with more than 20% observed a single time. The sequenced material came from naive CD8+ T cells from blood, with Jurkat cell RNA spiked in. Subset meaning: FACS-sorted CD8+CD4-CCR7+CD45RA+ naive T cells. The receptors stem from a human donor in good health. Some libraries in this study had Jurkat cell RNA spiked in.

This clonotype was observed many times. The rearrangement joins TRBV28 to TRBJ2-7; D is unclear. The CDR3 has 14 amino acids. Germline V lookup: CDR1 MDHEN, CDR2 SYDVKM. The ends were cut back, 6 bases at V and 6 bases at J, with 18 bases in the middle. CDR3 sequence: CASRLQGYPGEQYF. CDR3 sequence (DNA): TGTGCCAGCAGACTACAAGGATACCCGGGCGAGCAGTACTTC.

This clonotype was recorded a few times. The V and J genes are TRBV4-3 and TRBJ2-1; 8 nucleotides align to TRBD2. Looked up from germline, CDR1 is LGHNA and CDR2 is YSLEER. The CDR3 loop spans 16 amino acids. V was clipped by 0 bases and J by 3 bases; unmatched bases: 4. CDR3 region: CASSQDRGTSYNEQFF. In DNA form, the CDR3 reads TGCGCCAGCAGCCAAGATCGAGGGACTAGCTACAATGAGCAGTTCTTC.

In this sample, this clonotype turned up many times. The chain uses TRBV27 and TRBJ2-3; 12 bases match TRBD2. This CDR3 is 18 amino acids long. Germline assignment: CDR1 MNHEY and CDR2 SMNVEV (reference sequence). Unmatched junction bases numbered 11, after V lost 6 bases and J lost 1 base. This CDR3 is CASSPPGLAGGGTDTQYF. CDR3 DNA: TGTGCCAGCAGCCCCCCAGGGCTAGCGGGGGGGGGCACAGATACGCAGTATTTT.

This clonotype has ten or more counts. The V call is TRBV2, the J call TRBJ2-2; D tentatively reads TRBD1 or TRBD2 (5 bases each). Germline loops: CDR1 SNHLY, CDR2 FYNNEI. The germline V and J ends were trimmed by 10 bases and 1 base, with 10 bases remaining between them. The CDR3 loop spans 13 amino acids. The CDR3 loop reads CATRDGNTGELFF. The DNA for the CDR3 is TGTGCCACCCGGGACGGGAACACCGGGGAGCTGTTTTTT.

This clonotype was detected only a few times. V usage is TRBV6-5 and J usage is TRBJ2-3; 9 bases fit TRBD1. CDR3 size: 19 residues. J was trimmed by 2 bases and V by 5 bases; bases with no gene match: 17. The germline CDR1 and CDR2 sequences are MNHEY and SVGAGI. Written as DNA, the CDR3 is TGTGCCAGCAGTCATGGACAGGGGCGGCCGGAGGATCTCACAGATACGCAGTATTTT. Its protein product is CASSHGQGRPEDLTDTQYF.

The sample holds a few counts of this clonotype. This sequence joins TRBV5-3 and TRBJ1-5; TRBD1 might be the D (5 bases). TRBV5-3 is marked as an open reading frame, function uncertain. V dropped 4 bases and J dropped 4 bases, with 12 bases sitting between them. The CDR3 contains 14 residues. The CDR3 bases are TGTGCCAGAAGCCCAGACAGTACTAATCAGCCCCAGCATTTT. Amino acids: CARSPDSTNQPQHF.

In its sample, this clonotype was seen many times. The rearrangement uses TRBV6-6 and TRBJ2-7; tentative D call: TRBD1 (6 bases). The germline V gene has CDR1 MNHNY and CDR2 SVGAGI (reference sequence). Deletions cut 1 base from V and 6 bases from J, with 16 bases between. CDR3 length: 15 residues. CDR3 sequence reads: CASSYLQGPPLEQYF. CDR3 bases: TGTGCCAGCAGTTACTTACAGGGCCCCCCCCTCGAGCAGTACTTC.

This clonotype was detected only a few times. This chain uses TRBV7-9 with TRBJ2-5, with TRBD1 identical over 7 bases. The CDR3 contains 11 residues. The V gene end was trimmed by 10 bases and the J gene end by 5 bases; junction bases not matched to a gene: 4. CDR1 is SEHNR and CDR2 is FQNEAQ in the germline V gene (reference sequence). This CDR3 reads CAIYRGETQYF. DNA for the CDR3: TGTGCCATCTACAGGGGTGAGACCCAGTACTTC.

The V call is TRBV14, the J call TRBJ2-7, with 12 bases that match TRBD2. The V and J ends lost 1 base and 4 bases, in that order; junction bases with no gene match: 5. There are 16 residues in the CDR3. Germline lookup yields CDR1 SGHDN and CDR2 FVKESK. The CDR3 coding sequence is TGTGCCAGCAGCCAAGGAAACCTAGCGGGAGGGTACGAGCAGTACTTC. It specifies CASSQGNLAGGYEQYF. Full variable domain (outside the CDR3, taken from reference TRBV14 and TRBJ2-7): EAGVTQFPSHSVIEKGQTVTLRCDPISGHDNLYWYRRVMGKEIKFLLHFVKESKQDESGMPNNRFLAERTGGTYSTLKVQPAELEDSGVYFCASSQGNLAGGYEQYFGPGTRLTVT.

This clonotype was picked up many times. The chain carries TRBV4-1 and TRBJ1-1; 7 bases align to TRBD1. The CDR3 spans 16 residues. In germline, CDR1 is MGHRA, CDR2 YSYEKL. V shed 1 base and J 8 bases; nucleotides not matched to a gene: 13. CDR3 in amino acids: CASSQVVATGLLEAFF. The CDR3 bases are TGCGCCAGCAGCCAAGTCGTAGCGACAGGGCTCCTCGAAGCTTTCTTT.

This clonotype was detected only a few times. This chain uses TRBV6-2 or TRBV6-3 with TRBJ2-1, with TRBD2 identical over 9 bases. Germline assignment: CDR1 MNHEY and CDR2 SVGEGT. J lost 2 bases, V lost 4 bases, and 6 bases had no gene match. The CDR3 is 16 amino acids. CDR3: CASSLGLAPTYNEQFF. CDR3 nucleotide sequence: TGTGCCAGCAGTTTAGGACTAGCGCCCACCTACAATGAGCAGTTCTTC.

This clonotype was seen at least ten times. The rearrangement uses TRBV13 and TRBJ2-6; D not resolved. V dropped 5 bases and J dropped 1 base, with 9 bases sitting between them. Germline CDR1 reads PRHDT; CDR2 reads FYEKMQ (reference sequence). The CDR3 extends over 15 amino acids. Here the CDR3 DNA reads TGTGCCAGCAGCAATGGGTGGTCTGGGGCCAACGTCCTGACTTTC. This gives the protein CASSNGWSGANVLTF.

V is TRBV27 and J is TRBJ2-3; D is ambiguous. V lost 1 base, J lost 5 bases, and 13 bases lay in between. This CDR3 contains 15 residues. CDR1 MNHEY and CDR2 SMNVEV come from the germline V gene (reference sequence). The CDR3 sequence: CASSLFYGLGDTQYF. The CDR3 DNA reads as TGTGCCAGCAGTTTATTTTACGGGTTGGGAGATACGCAGTATTTT.

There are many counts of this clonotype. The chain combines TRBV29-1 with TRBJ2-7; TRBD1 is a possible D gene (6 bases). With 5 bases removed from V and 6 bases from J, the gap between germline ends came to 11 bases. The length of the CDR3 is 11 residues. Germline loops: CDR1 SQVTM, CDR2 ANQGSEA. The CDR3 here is CSVFAGAEQYF. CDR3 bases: TGCAGCGTTTTTGCAGGGGCCGAGCAGTACTTC.

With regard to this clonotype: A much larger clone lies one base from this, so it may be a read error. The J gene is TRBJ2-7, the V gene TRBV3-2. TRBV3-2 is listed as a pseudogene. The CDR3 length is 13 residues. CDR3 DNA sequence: TGTGCCAGCAGCCCCGGACGGACCTACGAGCAGTACTTC. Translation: CASSPGRTYEQYF.

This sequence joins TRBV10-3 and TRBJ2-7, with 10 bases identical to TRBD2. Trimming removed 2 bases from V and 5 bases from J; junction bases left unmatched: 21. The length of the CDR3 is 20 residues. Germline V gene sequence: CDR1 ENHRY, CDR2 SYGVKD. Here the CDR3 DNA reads TGTGCCATCAGTGAGCCCTCTGACAGGGGAGTAGCGGGAGGAACCCACGAGCAGTACTTC. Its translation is CAISEPSDRGVAGGTHEQYF.

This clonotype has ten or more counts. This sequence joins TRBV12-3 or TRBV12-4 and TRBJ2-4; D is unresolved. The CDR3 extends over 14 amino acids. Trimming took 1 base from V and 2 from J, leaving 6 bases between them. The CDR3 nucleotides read TGTGCCAGCAGTTTAGGGGTTTCCAAAAACATTCAGTACTTC. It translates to CASSLGVSKNIQYF.

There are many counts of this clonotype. CDR3 sequence reads: CASSLGQGHSYEQYF. The CDR3 DNA reads as TGTGCCAGCAGCTTGGGACAGGGACATTCCTACGAGCAGTACTTC. The rearrangement joins TRBV5-4 to TRBJ2-7; 7 nucleotides align to TRBD1. This CDR3 is 15 amino acids long. V lost 0 bases and J lost 1; bases outside the gene matches: 4. CDR1 and CDR2 (germline): SGHNT, YYREEE (reference sequence).

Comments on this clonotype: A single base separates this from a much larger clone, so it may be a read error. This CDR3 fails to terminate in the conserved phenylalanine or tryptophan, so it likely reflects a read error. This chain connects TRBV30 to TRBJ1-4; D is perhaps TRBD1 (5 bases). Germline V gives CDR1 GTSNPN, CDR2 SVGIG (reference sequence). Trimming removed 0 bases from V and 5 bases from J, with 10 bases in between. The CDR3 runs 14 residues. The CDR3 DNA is TGTGCCTGGAGTGTAAGGGGCGAAAATGAAAAACTGTTTTCT. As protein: CAWSVRGENEKLFS.

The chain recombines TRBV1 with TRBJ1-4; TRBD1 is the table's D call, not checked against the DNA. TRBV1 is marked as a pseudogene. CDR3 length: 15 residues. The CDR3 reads CTSSPPGSGGEKLFF. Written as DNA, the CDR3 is TGCACCAGCAGCCCGCCCGGGTCCGGGGGCGAAAAACTGTTTTTT.

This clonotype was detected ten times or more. The CDR3 nucleotides read TGCGCCAGCAGCCAAGTGGGGCACCAAGAGACCCAGTACTTC. It encodes CASSQVGHQETQYF. The chain has TRBV4-1 and TRBJ2-5; D is possibly TRBD1 (5 bases). The CDR3 consists of 14 residues. V lost 1 base and J 0 bases, leaving 6 bases between the germline ends. Germline V gives CDR1 MGHRA, CDR2 YSYEKL.

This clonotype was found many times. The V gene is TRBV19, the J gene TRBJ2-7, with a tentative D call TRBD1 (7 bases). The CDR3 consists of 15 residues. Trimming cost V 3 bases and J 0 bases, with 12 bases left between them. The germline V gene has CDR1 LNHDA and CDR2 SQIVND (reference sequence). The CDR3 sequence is CASSIGGGSSYEQYF. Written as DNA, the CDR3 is TGTGCCAGTAGTATTGGAGGGGGCAGCTCCTACGAGCAGTACTTC.

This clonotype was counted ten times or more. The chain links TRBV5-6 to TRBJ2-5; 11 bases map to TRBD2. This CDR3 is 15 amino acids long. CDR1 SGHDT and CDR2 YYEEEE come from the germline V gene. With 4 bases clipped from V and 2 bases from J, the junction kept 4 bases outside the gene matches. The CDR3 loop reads CASSPGLADQETQYF. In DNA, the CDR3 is TGTGCCAGCAGCCCGGGACTAGCGGATCAAGAGACCCAGTACTTC.

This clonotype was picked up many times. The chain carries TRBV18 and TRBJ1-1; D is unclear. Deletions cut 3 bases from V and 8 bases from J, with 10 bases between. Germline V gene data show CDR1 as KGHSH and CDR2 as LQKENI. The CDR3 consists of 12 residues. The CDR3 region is CASSPWGPEAFF. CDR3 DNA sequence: TGTGCCAGCTCACCGTGGGGTCCCGAAGCTTTCTTT.

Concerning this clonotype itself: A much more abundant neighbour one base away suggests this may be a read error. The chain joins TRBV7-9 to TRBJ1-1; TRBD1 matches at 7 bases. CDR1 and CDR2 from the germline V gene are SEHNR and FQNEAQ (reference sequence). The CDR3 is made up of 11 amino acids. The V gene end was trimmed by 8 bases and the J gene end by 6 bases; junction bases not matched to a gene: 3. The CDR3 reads CASGQDAEAFF. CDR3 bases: TGTGCCAGCGGACAGGACGCTGAAGCTTTCTTT.

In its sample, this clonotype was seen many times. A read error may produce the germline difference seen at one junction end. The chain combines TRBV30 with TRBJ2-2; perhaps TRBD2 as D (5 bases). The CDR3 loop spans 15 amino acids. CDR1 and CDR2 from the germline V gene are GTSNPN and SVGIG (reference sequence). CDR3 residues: CAGSWGTYNAGELFF. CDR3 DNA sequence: TGTGCCGGGAGCTGGGGAACCTATAACGCCGGGGAGCTGTTTTTT. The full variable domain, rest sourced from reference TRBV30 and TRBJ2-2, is SQTIHQWPATLVQPVGSPLSLECTVEGTSNPNLYWYRQAAGRGLQLLFYSVGIGQISSEVPQNLSASRPQDRQFILSSKKLLLSDSGFYLCAGSWGTYNAGELFFGEGSRLTVL.

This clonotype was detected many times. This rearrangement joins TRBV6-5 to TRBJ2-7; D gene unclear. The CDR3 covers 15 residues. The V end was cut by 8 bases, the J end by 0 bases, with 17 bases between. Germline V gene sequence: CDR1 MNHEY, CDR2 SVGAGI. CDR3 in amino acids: CASAPRATDSYEQYF. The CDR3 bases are TGTGCCAGCGCCCCTCGTGCAACTGACTCCTACGAGCAGTACTTC.